Only a few counts were recorded for the clone carrying this TCR beta chain. Here immunoSEQ multiplex PCR was the method, and the copy in TCRdb shows in-frame clones only, minus some. The profile shows 120,000 or so clones, around 79% of them singletons. The data were taken from a study of blood T cell repertoires in COVID-19. The CDR3 spans 15 residues. Trimming stripped 5 bases from V and 4 bases from J, with 18 bases between. The germline V gene has CDR1 LNHNV and CDR2 YYDKDF (reference sequence). Sequencing was done on a sample of peripheral blood. The rearrangement joins TRBV15 to TRBJ2-7; D perhaps matches TRBD2 (7 bases). The receptor was isolated from an elderly woman with active or convalescent COVID-19. CDR3 sequence: CATSHRGGKWYEQYF. The DNA for the CDR3 is TGTGCCACCAGCCATAGGGGGGGGAAGTGGTACGAGCAGTACTTC.